The TCR beta chain described here comes from a study of blood T cell repertoires in COVID-19. Clones were sequenced by immunoSEQ multiplex PCR, and TCRdb holds only the in-frame ones, with some missing. The repertoire consists of some 460,000 clones, with about nine tenths occurring once and the leading ten covering around 0.64%. The germline gives CDR1 LNHDA, CDR2 SQIVND (reference sequence). This CDR3 has 14 residues. Trimming pared 1 base from V and 0 bases from J, leaving 6 bases between. The sequence was collected from a woman between 18 and 30 years old who had recovered from COVID-19. The V gene is TRBV19, the J gene TRBJ1-1; maybe TRBD1 (5 bases). Sample: PBMCs or T cells enriched from blood (not recorded which). The CDR3 protein is CASSIGQLNTEAFF. In nucleotides, the CDR3 is TGTGCCAGTAGTATAGGACAGCTGAACACTGAAGCTTTCTTT. Together with reference TRBV19 and TRBJ1-1, the CDR3 gives the full variable domain: DGGITQSPKYLFRKEGQNVTLSCEQNLNHDAMYWYRQDPGQGLRLIYYSQIVNDFQKGDIAEGYSVSREKKESFPLTVTSAQKNPTAFYLCASSIGQLNTEAFFGQGTRLTVV.